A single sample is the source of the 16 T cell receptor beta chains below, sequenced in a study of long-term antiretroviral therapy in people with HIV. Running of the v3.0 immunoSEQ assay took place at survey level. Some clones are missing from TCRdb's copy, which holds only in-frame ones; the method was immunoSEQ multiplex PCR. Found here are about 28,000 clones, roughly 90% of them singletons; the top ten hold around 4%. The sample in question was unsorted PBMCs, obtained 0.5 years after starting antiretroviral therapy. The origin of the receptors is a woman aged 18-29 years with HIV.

This chain's CDR3 is CASSLDPTGELFF. DNA for the CDR3: TGTGCCAGCAGCTTAGATCCGACCGGGGAGCTGTTTTTT. The chain joins TRBV11-2 to TRBJ2-2; D not certain. The V end lost 0 bases, the J end lost 5 bases, and 4 bases lay between the germline ends. Per germline, CDR1 SGHAT and CDR2 FQNNGV. The CDR3 has 13 residues.

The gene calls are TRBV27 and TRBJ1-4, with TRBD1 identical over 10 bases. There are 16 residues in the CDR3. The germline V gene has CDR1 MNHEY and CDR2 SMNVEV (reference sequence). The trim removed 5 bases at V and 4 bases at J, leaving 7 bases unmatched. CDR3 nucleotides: TGTGCCAGCAGTGTTTACGGGACAGGGGTTAATGAAAAACTGTTTTTT. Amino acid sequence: CASSVYGTGVNEKLFF.

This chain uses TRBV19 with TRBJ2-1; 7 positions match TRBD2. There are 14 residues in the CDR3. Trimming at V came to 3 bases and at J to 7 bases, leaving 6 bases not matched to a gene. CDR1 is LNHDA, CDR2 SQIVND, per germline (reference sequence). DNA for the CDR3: TGTGCCAGTAGTATCCAGCGGGATTTAAATGAGCAGTTCTTC. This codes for CASSIQRDLNEQFF.

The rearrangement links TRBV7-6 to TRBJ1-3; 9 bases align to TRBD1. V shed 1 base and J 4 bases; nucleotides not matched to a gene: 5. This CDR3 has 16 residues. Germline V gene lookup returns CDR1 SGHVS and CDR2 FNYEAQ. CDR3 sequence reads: CASSLDPDRGGNTIYF. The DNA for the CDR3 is TGTGCCAGCAGCTTAGACCCCGACAGGGGGGGAAACACCATATATTTT. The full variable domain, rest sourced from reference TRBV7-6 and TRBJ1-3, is GAGVSQSPRYKVTKRGQDVALRCDPISGHVSLYWYRQALGQGPEFLTYFNYEAQQDKSGLPNDRFSAERPEGSISTLTIQRTEQRDSAMYRCASSLDPDRGGNTIYFGEGSWLTVV.

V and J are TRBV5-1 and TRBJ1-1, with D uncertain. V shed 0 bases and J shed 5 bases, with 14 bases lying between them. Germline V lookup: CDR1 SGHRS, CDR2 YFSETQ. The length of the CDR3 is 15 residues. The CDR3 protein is CASSLAPGITTEAFF. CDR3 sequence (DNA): TGCGCCAGCAGCTTGGCCCCAGGAATTACGACTGAAGCTTTCTTT. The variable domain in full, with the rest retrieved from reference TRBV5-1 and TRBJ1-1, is KAGVTQTPRYLIKTRGQQVTLSCSPISGHRSVSWYQQTPGQGLQFLFEYFSETQRNKGNFPGRFSGRQFSNSRSEMNVSTLELGDSALYLCASSLAPGITTEAFFGQGTRLTVV.

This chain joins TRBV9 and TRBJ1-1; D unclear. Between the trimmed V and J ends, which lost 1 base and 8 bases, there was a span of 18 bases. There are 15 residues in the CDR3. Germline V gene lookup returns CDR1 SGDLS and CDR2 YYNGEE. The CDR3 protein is CASSVRAGLAFEAFF. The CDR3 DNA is TGTGCCAGCAGCGTACGGGCGGGATTAGCCTTCGAAGCTTTCTTT.

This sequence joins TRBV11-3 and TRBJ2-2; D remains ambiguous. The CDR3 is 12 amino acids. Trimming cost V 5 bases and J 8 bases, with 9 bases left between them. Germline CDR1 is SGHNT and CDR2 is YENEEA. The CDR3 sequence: CASSPRMGELFF. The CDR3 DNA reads TGTGCCAGCAGCCCCCGGATGGGGGAGCTGTTTTTT.

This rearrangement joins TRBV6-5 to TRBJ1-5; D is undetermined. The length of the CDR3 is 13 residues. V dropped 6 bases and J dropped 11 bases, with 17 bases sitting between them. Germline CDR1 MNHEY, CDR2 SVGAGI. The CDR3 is CASRDPRSRAQHF. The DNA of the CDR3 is TGTGCCAGCAGGGACCCCCGAAGTAGGGCCCAGCATTTT.

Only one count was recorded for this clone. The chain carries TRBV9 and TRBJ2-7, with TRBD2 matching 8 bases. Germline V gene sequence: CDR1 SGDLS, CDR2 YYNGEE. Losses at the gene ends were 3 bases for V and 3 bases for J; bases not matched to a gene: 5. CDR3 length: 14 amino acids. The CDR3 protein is CASSGAGAGYEQYF. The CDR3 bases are TGTGCCAGCAGCGGAGCGGGAGCCGGCTACGAGCAGTACTTC.

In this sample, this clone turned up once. Written as DNA, the CDR3 is TGCGCCAGCAGCCAAATAATTGGGACAGATACGCAGTATTTT. Its translation is CASSQIIGTDTQYF. This chain connects TRBV4-3 to TRBJ2-3; D remains unclear. Per germline, CDR1 LGHNA and CDR2 YSLEER. The CDR3 consists of 14 residues. V dropped 2 bases and J dropped 3 bases, with 9 bases sitting between them.

The CDR3 is CSARAGVLTEAFF. As DNA, the CDR3 is TGCAGCGCGAGGGCAGGGGTGTTGACTGAAGCTTTCTTT. The chain has TRBV29-1 and TRBJ1-1; D may be TRBD1 (6 bases). Germline V lookup: CDR1 SQVTM, CDR2 ANQGSEA. The CDR3 runs 13 residues. The V and J ends lost 7 bases and 5 bases respectively, with 17 bases between them.

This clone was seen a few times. The CDR3 DNA follows: TGTGCCAGCAGCCAAGTTGCGGGAGGGCCTCGTGGGGAGCTGTTTTTT. The encoded protein is CASSQVAGGPRGELFF. The V gene is TRBV14, the J gene TRBJ2-2, with 9 bases lining up with TRBD2. Germline V lookup: CDR1 SGHDN, CDR2 FVKESK. The CDR3 totals 16 residues. The V and J ends lost 1 base and 8 bases, in that order; junction bases with no gene match: 8.

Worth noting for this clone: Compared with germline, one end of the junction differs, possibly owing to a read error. Written as DNA, the CDR3 is TGTGCCAGCAGCCCCCTACAGGCGCGTCGCGGGGGTCCAGTCTTC. It codes for CASSPLQARRGGPVF. The chain links TRBV7-2 to TRBJ2-7, with 7 bases that match TRBD2. Looked up from germline, CDR1 is SGHTA and CDR2 is FQGNSA. The CDR3 has 15 residues.

In DNA form, the CDR3 reads TGTGCCAGCAGCTTAGTGGAGGGAGGTGAAGCTTTCTTT. Protein product: CASSLVEGGEAFF. This sequence joins TRBV11-3 and TRBJ1-1, with unresolved D. The V gene lost 1 base and the J gene lost 7 bases, with 10 bases spanning the gap. The CDR3 contains 13 residues. The V gene's germline CDR1 is SGHNT and CDR2 YENEEA.

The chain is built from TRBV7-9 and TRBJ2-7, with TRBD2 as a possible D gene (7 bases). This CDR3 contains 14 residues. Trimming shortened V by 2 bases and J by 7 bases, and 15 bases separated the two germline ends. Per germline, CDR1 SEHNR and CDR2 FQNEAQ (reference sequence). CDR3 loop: CASSLSGTRMEQYF. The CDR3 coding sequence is TGTGCCAGCAGCTTAAGCGGGACACGTATGGAGCAGTACTTC.

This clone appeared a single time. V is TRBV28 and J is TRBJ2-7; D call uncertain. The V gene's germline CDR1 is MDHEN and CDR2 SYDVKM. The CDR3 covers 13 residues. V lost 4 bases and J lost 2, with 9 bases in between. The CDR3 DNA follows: TGTGCCAGCAGTTCGCCCAGAGCCTACGAGCAGTACTTC. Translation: CASSSPRAYEQYF.